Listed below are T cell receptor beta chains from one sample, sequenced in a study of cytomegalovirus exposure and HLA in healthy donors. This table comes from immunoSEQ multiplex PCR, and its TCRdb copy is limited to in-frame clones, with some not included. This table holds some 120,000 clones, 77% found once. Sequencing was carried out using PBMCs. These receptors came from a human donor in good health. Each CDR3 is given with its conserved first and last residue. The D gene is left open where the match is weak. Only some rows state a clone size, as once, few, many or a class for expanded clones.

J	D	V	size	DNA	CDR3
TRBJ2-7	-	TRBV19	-	TGTGCCAGTAGTAATCCAGGGGAGCAGGCCTCCTACGAGCAGTACTTC	CASSNPGEQASYEQYF
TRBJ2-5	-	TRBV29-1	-	TGCAGCGTTAACAGGGGAGGAGAGACCCAGTACTTC	CSVNRGGETQYF
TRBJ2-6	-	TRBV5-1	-	TGCGCCAGCAGAGATAGCTCTGGGGCCAACGTCCTGACTTTC	CASRDSSGANVLTF
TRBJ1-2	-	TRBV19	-	TGTGCCAGTAGTCTGAGTCACACTAACTATTATGGCTACACCTTC	CASSLSHTNYYGYTF
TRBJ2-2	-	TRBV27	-	TGTGCCAGCACCCTACAGGGTAGCTTTGCCGGGGAGCTGTTTTTT	CASTLQGSFAGELFF
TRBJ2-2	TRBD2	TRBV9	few	TGTGCCAGCAGCGTAATGGGACTAGCGGCGAACACCGGGGAGCTGTTTTTT	CASSVMGLAANTGELFF
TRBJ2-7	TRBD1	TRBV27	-	TGTGCCAGCAGAACGGACAGGTGGAGCTCCTACGAGCAGTACTTC	CASRTDRWSSYEQYF
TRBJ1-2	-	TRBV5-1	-	TGCGCCAGCAGCTTGGCAGGCACTAACTATGGCTACACCTTC	CASSLAGTNYGYTF
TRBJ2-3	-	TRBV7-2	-	TGTGCCAGCAGCGGCGGGACTCGGGGAGATACGCAGTATTTT	CASSGGTRGDTQYF
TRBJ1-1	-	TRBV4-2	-	TGTGCCAGCAGCCAAGCCGTGGTCAGGGTTTCGGATGAAGCTTTCTTT	CASSQAVVRVSDEAFF
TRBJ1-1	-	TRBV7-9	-	TGTGCCAGCAGCTCCCGGGCGGGTGAGACTGAAGCTTTCTTT	CASSSRAGETEAFF
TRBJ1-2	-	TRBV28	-	TGTGCCAGCAGCCCGGGGGGCCCAGCTGGCTACACCTTC	CASSPGGPAGYTF
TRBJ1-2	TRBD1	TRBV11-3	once	TGTGCCAGCAGCTCCCCCCCCTCACAGGGGAAGGCAGGCTACACCTTC	CASSSPPSQGKAGYTF
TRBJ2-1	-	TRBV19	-	TGTGCCAGTAGTCCGAGGAGGGGACCGCTTATTACTAATGAGCAGTTCTTC	CASSPRRGPLITNEQFF
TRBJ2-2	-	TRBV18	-	TGTGCCAGCTCACCAAGTGGCGCGAGGGACACCGGGGAGCTGTTTTTT	CASSPSGARDTGELFF
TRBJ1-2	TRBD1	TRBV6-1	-	TGTGCCAGCAGTGGAGGGACAGGGGGGAATGGCTACACCTTC	CASSGGTGGNGYTF
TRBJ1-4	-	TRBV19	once	TGTGCCAGTAGTACCGGGGGTGCAACTAATGAAAAACTGTTTTTT	CASSTGGATNEKLFF
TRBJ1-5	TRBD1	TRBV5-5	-	TGTGCCAGCAGCTCACTTGGACAGGGGGCTCATCAGCCCCAGCATTTT	CASSSLGQGAHQPQHF
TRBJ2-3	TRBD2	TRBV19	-	TGTGCCAGTAGTATACCAGGGACTAGCGGATTCACAGATACGCAGTATTTT	CASSIPGTSGFTDTQYF
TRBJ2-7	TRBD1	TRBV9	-	TGTGCCAGCAGCGAGGGGGCGGGGACAGGGGGCTACGAGCAGTACTTC	CASSEGAGTGGYEQYF
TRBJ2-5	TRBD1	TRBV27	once	TGTGCCAGCAGTTTATTGGGTAGGGGGCAAGAGGCCCAGTACTTC	CASSLLGRGQEAQYF